The T cell receptor (beta chain) under discussion was sequenced for a study of blood T cell repertoires in COVID-19. Looking at the study overall: PBMCs, B-cell-depleted T cells, or T cells provided the cDNA or gDNA that made up the material.

In the authors' workflow: Amplification with reference gene primers provided the estimates of nucleated cell counts. Here immunoSEQ multiplex PCR was the method, and the copy in TCRdb shows in-frame clones only, minus some. The V and J calls and clone size were taken over from that table, and D and trimming were inferred from the DNA. The profile shows tens of thousands of clones, roughly four fifths of them singletons. V shed 0 bases and J 1 base; nucleotides not matched to a gene: 6. Germline V gene lookup returns CDR1 SGHRS and CDR2 YFSETQ. The CDR3 runs 17 residues. Sequenced input: peripheral blood. The receptor was derived from a woman in her sixties with acute or convalescent COVID-19. The V gene is TRBV5-1, the J gene TRBJ1-1, with 10 bases identical to TRBD1. The CDR3 here is CASSLAGTGATNTEAFF. CDR3 bases: TGCGCCAGCAGCTTGGCCGGGACAGGGGCTACGAACACTGAAGCTTTCTTT.